This T cell receptor (beta chain) was found in a study of blood T cells in healthy people across ages. Study in general: T cells yielded about one barcoded beta molecule per two cells through template switching.

With regard to this clonotype: A read error may account for a junction end that differs from germline.

The CDR3 length is 15 residues. Germline assignment: CDR1 SSHAT and CDR2 FNYEAQ (reference sequence). Primers used in a second PCR of roughly 7 to 12 cycles were a sample-barcoded 5' primer and a J-beta primer mix. In TCRdb, the 5' RACE reads were re-called with MiXCR into one record per CDR3 protein. The sample lists around 940,000 distinct CDR3 sequences, about 51% occurring once. Sample: blood. The J gene is TRBJ2-7, the V gene TRBV7-7, with a possible D match to TRBD2 (7 bases). The J call could be wrong; TRBJ2-5 is a better fit for the DNA end. The receptor was derived from a woman between 55 and 75 years old in good health. The DNA of the CDR3 is TGTGCCAGCAGCTTAGTCGGCGGGGGCCAAGGGACCCAGTACTTC. Its protein is CASSLVGGGQGTQYF.